Listed below are T cell receptor beta chains from one sample, sequenced in a study of blood T cell repertoires in COVID-19. Generated by immunoSEQ multiplex PCR, the TCRdb table keeps only in-frame clones and is missing some. The sample carries tens of thousands of clones, just under 85% recorded once. What was sequenced was peripheral blood. The receptor set was obtained from a man between 50 and 59 years old with active COVID-19. The CDR3 runs from the conserved cysteine through the conserved F or W. Fields, in order: J gene, V gene, D gene, clone size, CDR3 protein, CDR3 DNA. D genes are given only for firm matches. The listing skips clone size in some rows; elsewhere it reads once, few, many or a size class.

j_call: TRBJ2-3; v_call: TRBV7-2; d_call: .; clone_size: few; cdr3_aa: CASSTGGRDTQYF; cdr3_nt: TGTGCCAGCAGCACGGGGGGCAGGGATACGCAGTATTTT
j_call: TRBJ2-4; v_call: TRBV12-3/TRBV12-4; d_call: .; clone_size: .; cdr3_aa: CASSGAPRNIQYF; cdr3_nt: TGTGCCAGCAGTGGGGCACCGCGGAACATTCAGTACTTC
j_call: TRBJ1-3; v_call: TRBV5-4; d_call: .; clone_size: .; cdr3_aa: CASSLGVGGYTIYF; cdr3_nt: TGTGCCAGCAGCTTGGGGGTTGGAGGATACACCATATATTTT
j_call: TRBJ2-3; v_call: TRBV7-3; d_call: .; clone_size: .; cdr3_aa: CASSLSIRSTDTQYF; cdr3_nt: TGTGCCAGCAGCTTATCCATCCGGAGCACAGATACGCAGTATTTT
j_call: TRBJ2-3; v_call: TRBV4-3; d_call: .; clone_size: .; cdr3_aa: CASSRLQGIFSTDTQYF; cdr3_nt: TGCGCCAGCAGCCGACTACAGGGCATTTTTAGCACAGATACGCAGTATTTT
j_call: TRBJ1-1; v_call: TRBV10-3; d_call: TRBD1; clone_size: few; cdr3_aa: CAIRETGAEAFF; cdr3_nt: TGTGCCATCAGGGAGACAGGGGCTGAAGCTTTCTTT
j_call: TRBJ1-1; v_call: TRBV18; d_call: .; clone_size: .; cdr3_aa: CASSIPGTANTEAFF; cdr3_nt: TGTGCCAGCTCTATTCCCGGGACTGCTAACACTGAAGCTTTCTTT
j_call: TRBJ2-1; v_call: TRBV7-2; d_call: TRBD2; clone_size: .; cdr3_aa: CASSLVFVAGNYYNEQFF; cdr3_nt: TGTGCCAGCAGCTTAGTATTTGTAGCGGGGAATTACTACAATGAGCAGTTCTTC
j_call: TRBJ2-5; v_call: TRBV3-1/TRBV3-2; d_call: .; clone_size: few; cdr3_aa: CASSPYSITSRSQETQYF; cdr3_nt: TGTGCCAGCAGCCCTTACTCCATCACTAGCCGATCACAAGAGACCCAGTACTTC
j_call: TRBJ1-1; v_call: TRBV7-3; d_call: .; clone_size: .; cdr3_aa: CASSSGLTNTEAFF; cdr3_nt: TGTGCCAGCAGCTCGGGACTTACGAACACTGAAGCTTTCTTT
j_call: TRBJ2-7; v_call: TRBV4-2; d_call: .; clone_size: .; cdr3_aa: CASSQDPRGLVLYEQYF; cdr3_nt: TGTGCCAGCAGCCAAGATCCCAGGGGCTTGGTGCTATACGAGCAGTACTTC
j_call: TRBJ2-5; v_call: TRBV7-3; d_call: .; clone_size: .; cdr3_aa: CASSLTSATTQYF; cdr3_nt: TGTGCCAGCAGCTTAACTAGCGCGACGACCCAGTACTTC
j_call: TRBJ2-5; v_call: TRBV27; d_call: TRBD2; clone_size: .; cdr3_aa: CASSSRLAGGILETQYF; cdr3_nt: TGTGCCAGCAGCTCCCGACTAGCGGGAGGGATTTTAGAGACCCAGTACTTC
j_call: TRBJ1-1; v_call: TRBV6-4; d_call: TRBD1; clone_size: .; cdr3_aa: CASRTLNTGQPENTEAFF; cdr3_nt: TGTGCCAGCAGAACTTTAAATACGGGACAGCCTGAGAACACTGAAGCTTTCTTT
j_call: TRBJ2-7; v_call: TRBV6-5; d_call: TRBD1; clone_size: .; cdr3_aa: CASSFGDRGYEQYF; cdr3_nt: TGTGCCAGCAGTTTCGGCGACAGGGGCTACGAGCAGTACTTC
j_call: TRBJ2-3; v_call: TRBV9; d_call: .; clone_size: .; cdr3_aa: CASSVDPGSGNTQYF; cdr3_nt: TGTGCCAGCAGCGTCGACCCCGGGAGTGGGAATACGCAGTATTTT
j_call: TRBJ2-3; v_call: TRBV27; d_call: TRBD2; clone_size: .; cdr3_aa: CASIYVGVTSGSRTDTQYF; cdr3_nt: TGTGCCAGCATCTACGTAGGGGTGACTAGCGGGAGTCGAACAGATACGCAGTATTTT
j_call: TRBJ1-1; v_call: TRBV7-8; d_call: TRBD1; clone_size: .; cdr3_aa: CASSNRQGTKAFF; cdr3_nt: TGTGCCAGCAGCAACCGACAGGGGACAAAAGCTTTCTTT
j_call: TRBJ1-2; v_call: TRBV5-1; d_call: TRBD1; clone_size: .; cdr3_aa: CASSSGTGNYGYTF; cdr3_nt: TGCGCCAGCAGCTCCGGGACAGGAAACTATGGCTACACCTTC
j_call: TRBJ2-1; v_call: TRBV5-6; d_call: .; clone_size: .; cdr3_aa: CASSWDSYSYNEQFF; cdr3_nt: TGTGCCAGCAGCTGGGACTCATACTCCTACAATGAGCAGTTCTTC
j_call: TRBJ1-3; v_call: TRBV27; d_call: .; clone_size: few; cdr3_aa: CASSPLSSGNTIYF; cdr3_nt: TGTGCCAGCAGTCCTCTCAGCTCTGGAAACACCATATATTTT
j_call: TRBJ2-3; v_call: TRBV9; d_call: TRBD1; clone_size: .; cdr3_aa: CASSEAGTGADTQYF; cdr3_nt: TGTGCCAGCAGCGAGGCCGGGACAGGGGCAGATACGCAGTATTTT
j_call: TRBJ1-2; v_call: TRBV7-9; d_call: .; clone_size: few; cdr3_aa: CASSSTVSVFYTF; cdr3_nt: TGTGCCAGCAGCTCGACAGTTTCCGTGTTTTACACCTTC
j_call: TRBJ2-3; v_call: TRBV6-2/TRBV6-3; d_call: TRBD1; clone_size: .; cdr3_aa: CASSYRDRSTDTQYF; cdr3_nt: TGTGCCAGCAGTTACCGGGACAGGAGCACAGATACGCAGTATTTT
j_call: TRBJ2-7; v_call: TRBV6-4; d_call: .; clone_size: few; cdr3_aa: CASSDSCDQLGRRATGYEQYF; cdr3_nt: TGTGCCAGCAGTGACTCGTGTGATCAACTGGGCCGACGCGCGACAGGCTACGAGCAGTACTTC
j_call: TRBJ2-1; v_call: TRBV30; d_call: TRBD2; clone_size: .; cdr3_aa: CAIGTSGTASLSYNEQFF; cdr3_nt: TGTGCCATTGGGACTAGCGGGACCGCAAGCCTCTCCTACAATGAGCAGTTCTTC
j_call: TRBJ1-6; v_call: TRBV9; d_call: TRBD1; clone_size: once; cdr3_aa: CASSVEDRGSPLHF; cdr3_nt: TGTGCCAGCAGCGTAGAAGACAGGGGCTCACCCCTCCACTTT
j_call: TRBJ2-7; v_call: TRBV4-1; d_call: TRBD2; clone_size: .; cdr3_aa: CASSQERIFGTRSYEQYF; cdr3_nt: TGCGCCAGCAGCCAAGAGCGGATATTTGGGACTAGATCCTACGAGCAGTACTTC
j_call: TRBJ1-6; v_call: TRBV6-4; d_call: TRBD1; clone_size: few; cdr3_aa: CARRQGRHNSPLHF; cdr3_nt: TGTGCCAGACGACAGGGGAGACATAATTCACCCCTCCACTTT
j_call: TRBJ2-7; v_call: TRBV11-2; d_call: .; clone_size: .; cdr3_aa: CASSTSSGPYEQYF; cdr3_nt: TGTGCCAGCAGCACGTCCTCTGGGCCCTACGAGCAGTACTTC
j_call: TRBJ2-2; v_call: TRBV14; d_call: .; clone_size: .; cdr3_aa: CASSPTRTLGILTGELFF; cdr3_nt: TGTGCCAGCAGCCCAACCAGGACACTGGGGATTCTTACCGGGGAGCTGTTTTTT
j_call: TRBJ1-2; v_call: TRBV3-1/TRBV3-2; d_call: TRBD1; clone_size: once; cdr3_aa: CASSHRTGRYGYTF; cdr3_nt: TGTGCCAGCAGCCACCGGACAGGGCGGTATGGCTACACCTTC
j_call: TRBJ1-4; v_call: TRBV7-9; d_call: .; clone_size: .; cdr3_aa: CASSLATATNEKLFF; cdr3_nt: TGTGCCAGCAGCTTAGCGACTGCAACTAATGAAAAACTGTTTTTT
j_call: TRBJ2-3; v_call: TRBV4-3; d_call: .; clone_size: .; cdr3_aa: CASSQGGYRPDTQYF; cdr3_nt: TGCGCCAGCAGCCAAGGAGGTTACCGTCCAGATACGCAGTATTTT
j_call: TRBJ2-2; v_call: TRBV4-3; d_call: TRBD2; clone_size: .; cdr3_aa: CASSQDRLAGGANTGELFF; cdr3_nt: TGCGCCAGCAGCCAAGATCGGCTAGCGGGGGGGGCGAACACCGGGGAGCTGTTTTTT
j_call: TRBJ2-7; v_call: TRBV7-9; d_call: TRBD1; clone_size: .; cdr3_aa: CASRPQGMGEQYF; cdr3_nt: TGTGCCAGCAGGCCACAGGGGATGGGCGAGCAGTACTTC
j_call: TRBJ2-7; v_call: TRBV2; d_call: TRBD1; clone_size: .; cdr3_aa: CASNQQGPTYEQYF; cdr3_nt: TGTGCCAGCAACCAACAGGGGCCCACCTACGAGCAGTACTTC